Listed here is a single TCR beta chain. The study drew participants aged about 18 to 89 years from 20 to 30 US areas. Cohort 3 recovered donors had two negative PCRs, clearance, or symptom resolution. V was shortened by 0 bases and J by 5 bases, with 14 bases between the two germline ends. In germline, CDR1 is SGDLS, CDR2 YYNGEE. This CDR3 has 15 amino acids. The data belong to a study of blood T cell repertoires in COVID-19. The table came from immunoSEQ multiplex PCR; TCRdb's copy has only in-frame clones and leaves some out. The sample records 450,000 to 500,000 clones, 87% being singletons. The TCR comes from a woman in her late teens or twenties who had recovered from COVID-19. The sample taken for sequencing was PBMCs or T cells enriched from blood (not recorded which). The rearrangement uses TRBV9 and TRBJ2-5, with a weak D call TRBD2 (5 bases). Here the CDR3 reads CASSVGSPSGETQYF. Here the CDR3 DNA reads TGTGCCAGCAGCGTAGGATCCCCCTCGGGGGAGACCCAGTACTTC.